The 3 T cell receptor beta chains reported below all come from one sample, sequenced in a study of cytomegalovirus exposure and HLA in healthy donors. PCR involved 60 Vbeta and 13 Jbeta primers. The method was immunoSEQ multiplex PCR; TCRdb's version includes in-frame clones alone and lacks a portion of them. The repertoire holds fewer than 80,000 clones, with more than 70% as singletons. Source material: PBMCs. All receptors come from a man in his fifties or sixties in good health and CMV-seropositive.

This clone turned up a few times. The chain recombines TRBV4-3 with TRBJ1-4, with 8 bases that match TRBD1. Germline trimming cut 4 bases from V and 0 bases from J; bases unmatched to any gene: 1. Germline V lookup: CDR1 LGHNA, CDR2 YSLEER. The CDR3 runs 15 residues. CDR3 region: CASSPDRATNEKLFF. The CDR3 nucleotides are TGCGCCAGCAGCCCGGACAGGGCAACTAATGAAAAACTGTTTTTT.

This clone was recorded only once. The chain links TRBV27 to TRBJ1-5, with D possibly being TRBD1 (6 bases). The CDR3 totals 17 residues. V lost 2 bases and J lost 0, with 14 bases in between. Germline CDR1 is MNHEY and CDR2 is SMNVEV (reference sequence). The DNA of the CDR3 is TGTGCCAGCAGTTTAAAGGGGGACATAATTAGCAATCAGCCCCAGCATTTT. Protein product: CASSLKGDIISNQPQHF.

The chain combines TRBV11-2 with TRBJ1-1; D gene ambiguous. This CDR3 is 14 amino acids long. The V gene's germline CDR1 is SGHAT and CDR2 FQNNGV. Trimming left V 5 bases short and J 5 bases short, with 15 bases between. Written as DNA, the CDR3 is TGTGCCAGCAGCCAAAATACGGGGAAAACTGAAGCTTTCTTT. Residues: CASSQNTGKTEAFF. The whole variable domain, filled in from reference TRBV11-2 and TRBJ1-1, reads EAGVAQSPRYKIIEKRQSVAFWCNPISGHATLYWYQQILGQGPKLLIQFQNNGVVDDSQLPKDRFSAERLKGVDSTLKIQPAKLEDSAVYLCASSQNTGKTEAFFGQGTRLTVV.